These 21 T cell receptor beta chains were sequenced from one sample in a study of beta chain features in type 1 diabetes. Findings and limits, study-wide: Shortening that was moderate but significant affected the TCRB CDR3s of Type 1 diabetes patients in all four CD4+ subsets.

The antigens of these receptors remain unknown. Since all of the isolated RNA was reverse transcribed, expressed TCRB transcripts were what got sequenced. The method was immunoSEQ multiplex PCR; TCRdb's version includes in-frame clones alone and lacks a portion of them. The repertoire consists of about 230,000 clones, with 16% occurring once and the leading ten covering roughly 0.08%. Input material: naive CD4+ T cells from blood. Source of these receptors: a man aged 25 to 40 with type 1 diabetes.

The chain has TRBV14 and TRBJ2-1; TRBD2 is a possible D gene (5 bases). This CDR3 has 15 residues. Trimming took 1 base from V and 4 from J, leaving 11 bases between them. Germline assignment: CDR1 SGHDN and CDR2 FVKESK. The CDR3 DNA reads TGTGCCAGCAGCCAAGCGGGGTCCGTGTACAATGAGCAGTTCTTC. This codes for CASSQAGSVYNEQFF.

V and J are TRBV18 and TRBJ2-2, with 7 bases identical to TRBD1. Germline values: CDR1 KGHSH, CDR2 LQKENI. After removal of 6 bases from V and 5 bases from J, the junction contained 9 bases not matched to a gene. The CDR3 has 15 amino acids. The CDR3 coding sequence is TGTGCCAGCTCCCCTCGACAGGGTCGGACCGGGGAGCTGTTTTTT. It encodes CASSPRQGRTGELFF.

This clone was seen a few times. The chain joins TRBV30 to TRBJ2-7; D unresolved. The CDR3 consists of 13 residues. The germline CDR1 and CDR2 sequences are GTSNPN and SVGIG (reference sequence). With 2 bases removed from V and 0 bases from J, the gap between germline ends came to 8 bases. CDR3 DNA sequence: TGTGCCTGGAGTTTACACCCCTCCTACGAGCAGTACTTC. It encodes CAWSLHPSYEQYF.

The genes are TRBV12-5 and TRBJ2-2; weak D call: TRBD1 (5 bases). The CDR3 loop spans 12 amino acids. CDR1 and CDR2 from the germline V gene are LGHNT and FRNRAP. V gave up 3 bases and J gave up 7 bases, with 6 bases separating them. The CDR3 DNA follows: TGTGCTAGTGGTTTTCAGGGCGGGGAGCTGTTTTTT. As protein: CASGFQGGELFF.

This clone has more than one count but fewer than ten. CDR3 in amino acids: CASRDQGNTGELFF. The DNA for the CDR3 is TGTGCCAGTCGTGACCAGGGAAACACCGGGGAGCTGTTTTTT. The J gene is TRBJ2-2, the V gene TRBV10-3; maybe TRBD1 (5 bases). The ends were cut back, 10 bases at V and 2 bases at J, with 14 bases in the middle. Germline loops: CDR1 ENHRY, CDR2 SYGVKD. The CDR3 length is 14 residues.

This clone came up a few times. V gene TRBV28 combines with J gene TRBJ2-4; TRBD2 aligns across 8 bases. The germline CDR1 and CDR2 sequences are MDHEN and SYDVKM. V trimming: 7 bases; J trimming: 3 bases; junction bases outside the gene matches: 5. The CDR3 runs to 14 residues. The CDR3 DNA reads as TGTGCCAGCATGGCGGGAGGAATCAAAAACATTCAGTACTTC. This codes for CASMAGGIKNIQYF. Using reference TRBV28 and TRBJ2-4 for the parts outside the CDR3, the full variable domain is DVKVTQSSRYLVKRTGEKVFLECVQDMDHENMFWYRQDPGLGLRLIYFSYDVKMKEKGDIPEGYSVSREKKERFSLILESASTNQTSMYLCASMAGGIKNIQYFGAGTRLSVL.

The V call is TRBV5-4, the J call TRBJ2-5; TRBD2 agrees at 7 bases. CDR3 size: 15 residues. Germline-derived CDR1 and CDR2 are SGHNT and YYREEE (reference sequence). J gave up 1 base and V 4 bases, and 7 bases lay outside the gene matches. This CDR3 is CASSIRLALQETQYF. For the CDR3, the DNA is TGTGCCAGCAGCATAAGACTAGCACTCCAAGAGACCCAGTACTTC. The full variable domain, its missing parts supplied by reference TRBV5-4 and TRBJ2-5, is ETGVTQSPTHLIKTRGQQVTLRCSSQSGHNTVSWYQQALGQGPQFIFQYYREEENGRGNFPPRFSGLQFPNYSSELNVNALELDDSALYLCASSIRLALQETQYFGPGTRLLVL.

This chain joins TRBV14 and TRBJ2-2; D unclear. The germline CDR1 and CDR2 sequences are SGHDN and FVKESK. The CDR3 is 14 residues long. Trimming removed 4 bases at V and 2 bases at J, with 8 bases between. The CDR3 sequence is CASSLPGNTGELFF. For the CDR3, the DNA is TGTGCCAGCAGCCTGCCGGGTAACACCGGGGAGCTGTTTTTT. The full variable domain, in which reference TRBV14 and TRBJ2-2 provide the parts outside the CDR3, is EAGVTQFPSHSVIEKGQTVTLRCDPISGHDNLYWYRRVMGKEIKFLLHFVKESKQDESGMPNNRFLAERTGGTYSTLKVQPAELEDSGVYFCASSLPGNTGELFFGEGSRLTVL.

This clone was seen only a few times. V and J are TRBV29-1 and TRBJ2-1; TRBD1 is a possible D gene (5 bases). Germline CDR1 and CDR2: SQVTM and ANQGSEA. The CDR3 totals 12 residues. V was pared by 7 bases and J by 2 bases, with 9 bases between. CDR3 region: CSEGSAYNEQFF. CDR3 DNA sequence: TGCAGCGAGGGGTCGGCCTACAATGAGCAGTTCTTC.

The chain links TRBV30 to TRBJ1-1, with D possibly being TRBD1 (6 bases). Deletions cut 3 bases from V and 7 bases from J, with 12 bases between. The CDR3 runs to 12 residues. The V gene's germline CDR1 is GTSNPN and CDR2 SVGIG (reference sequence). The DNA of the CDR3 is TGTGCCTGGAGCAGGGGCCGTATTGAAGCTTTCTTT. It codes for CAWSRGRIEAFF.

This clone was counted a few times. The rearrangement links TRBV7-2 to TRBJ1-1, with 9 bases that match TRBD1. The CDR3 has 14 amino acids. Germline-derived CDR1 and CDR2 are SGHTA and FQGNSA. V was clipped by 6 bases and J by 3 bases; unmatched bases: 5. This chain's CDR3 is CASSPDRGDTEAFF. DNA for the CDR3: TGTGCCAGCAGTCCTGACAGGGGGGACACTGAAGCTTTCTTT.

V and J are TRBV2 and TRBJ2-5; D gene unclear. The CDR3 is made up of 12 amino acids. The germline V gene has CDR1 SNHLY and CDR2 FYNNEI. Trimming stripped 8 bases from V and 7 bases from J, with 14 bases between. The CDR3 loop is CASAGPDGTQYF. In nucleotides, the CDR3 is TGTGCCAGCGCTGGCCCCGATGGGACCCAGTACTTC.

This chain joins TRBV9 and TRBJ2-3, with D unclear. V lost 0 bases and J 3 bases, leaving 8 bases between the germline ends. The CDR3 is made up of 14 amino acids. The germline gives CDR1 SGDLS, CDR2 YYNGEE. The CDR3 DNA is TGTGCCAGCAGCGTAGCTAAGGAGACAGATACGCAGTATTTT. Amino acid sequence: CASSVAKETDTQYF.

This clone showed up just a few times. The chain combines TRBV9 with TRBJ1-1; D is unresolved. The CDR3 is 16 residues long. Trimming stripped 0 bases from V and 0 bases from J, with 12 bases between. Germline CDR1 is SGDLS and CDR2 is YYNGEE. CDR3 bases: TGTGCCAGCAGCGTAGGGCTGGGCGGGGTGAACACTGAAGCTTTCTTT. It encodes CASSVGLGGVNTEAFF. Drawing the rest from reference TRBV9 and TRBJ1-1, the complete variable domain is DSGVTQTPKHLITATGQRVTLRCSPRSGDLSVYWYQQSLDQGLQFLIQYYNGEERAKGNILERFSAQQFPDLHSELNLSSLELGDSALYFCASSVGLGGVNTEAFFGQGTRLTVV.

The chain is built from TRBV4-3 and TRBJ2-7, with 9 positions matching TRBD2. Per the germline V gene, CDR1 is LGHNA and CDR2 is YSLEER. V shed 0 bases, J shed 3 bases, and the junction held 6 bases outside the gene matches. CDR3 size: 16 residues. The CDR3 sequence is CASSQDSLAGFYEQYF. In DNA form, the CDR3 reads TGCGCCAGCAGCCAAGATTCGCTAGCGGGATTCTACGAGCAGTACTTC.

This clone appeared a few times. The chain couples TRBV29-1 to TRBJ1-1, with no clear D. The CDR3 runs 13 residues. CDR1 and CDR2 from the germline V gene are SQVTM and ANQGSEA. V was clipped by 7 bases and J by 4 bases, with 16 bases between them. As DNA, the CDR3 is TGCAGCGGAATGGGATATTTAGGCACTGAAGCTTTCTTT. It translates to CSGMGYLGTEAFF.

This clone occurred a few times. The chain employs TRBV7-2 and TRBJ2-3; 9 bases agree with TRBD2. The CDR3 length is 16 residues. Losses at the gene ends were 5 bases for V and 4 bases for J; bases not matched to a gene: 10. Germline assignment: CDR1 SGHTA and CDR2 FQGNSA. CDR3 protein: CASSHSGSLLSDTQYF. The CDR3 nucleotides are TGTGCCAGCAGCCATAGCGGGAGTCTATTGTCAGATACGCAGTATTTT. The whole variable domain, remainder taken from reference TRBV7-2 and TRBJ2-3, is GAGVSQSPSNKVTEKGKDVELRCDPISGHTALYWYRQSLGQGLEFLIYFQGNSAPDKSGLPSDRFSAERTGGSVSTLTIQRTQQEDSAVYLCASSHSGSLLSDTQYFGPGTRLTVL.

This clone occurred a few times. Other DNA sequences in the sample encode the same CDR3. Here the CDR3 reads CASSLAGSTDTQYF. The DNA for the CDR3 is TGTGCCAGCAGCTTAGCGGGTAGTACAGATACGCAGTATTTT. This rearrangement joins TRBV7-2 to TRBJ2-3; D is undetermined. Germline CDR1 reads SGHTA; CDR2 reads FQGNSA. This CDR3 is 14 amino acids long. Deletions cut 0 bases from V and 3 bases from J, with 7 bases between. Complete variable domain (other parts from reference TRBV7-2 and TRBJ2-3): GAGVSQSPSNKVTEKGKDVELRCDPISGHTALYWYRQSLGQGLEFLIYFQGNSAPDKSGLPSDRFSAERTGGSVSTLTIQRTQQEDSAVYLCASSLAGSTDTQYFGPGTRLTVL.

This clone was found a few times. The chain is built from TRBV29-1 and TRBJ1-1; D might be TRBD1 (6 bases). From germline, CDR1 is SQVTM and CDR2 ANQGSEA. This CDR3 has 13 amino acids. V lost 8 bases and J lost 3, with 16 bases in between. CDR3: CSLGARSDTEAFF. The CDR3 DNA reads as TGCAGCCTGGGGGCGCGTTCGGACACTGAAGCTTTCTTT.

This clone was found once. The chain carries TRBV15 and TRBJ2-1, with D perhaps TRBD1 or TRBD2 (5 bases each). This CDR3 has 16 amino acids. Germline CDR1 LNHNV, CDR2 YYDKDF (reference sequence). V dropped 0 bases and J dropped 2 bases, with 11 bases sitting between them. The CDR3 coding sequence is TGTGCCACCAGCAGAGATCTTCTGGGGGCCTACAATGAGCAGTTCTTC. It encodes CATSRDLLGAYNEQFF. Variable domain in full (rest from reference TRBV15 and TRBJ2-1): DAMVIQNPRYQVTQFGKPVTLSCSQTLNHNVMYWYQQKSSQAPKLLFHYYDKDFNNEADTPDNFQSRRPNTSFCFLDIRSPGLGDTAMYLCATSRDLLGAYNEQFFGPGTRLTVL.

This clone was observed a handful of times. The rearrangement joins TRBV5-1 to TRBJ2-5, with D tentatively TRBD1 (6 bases). V dropped 2 bases and J dropped 2 bases, with 13 bases sitting between them. CDR1 is SGHRS, CDR2 YFSETQ, per germline. The CDR3 loop spans 15 amino acids. The CDR3 region has the DNA TGCGCCAGCAGCTTTTCACAGGGCGGGCAAGAGACCCAGTACTTC. Translation gives CASSFSQGGQETQYF.